This passage covers 24 T cell receptor beta chains from one sample sequenced in a study of regulatory T cells in long-lasting Graves disease. The TCR beta library used iRepertoire HTBI primers with Arm-PCR amplification of CDR3. MiXCR, applied by TCRdb to the multiplex PCR reads, yields one record per CDR3 protein. This sample carries 550,000 to 600,000 distinct CDR3 sequences, more than 15% of them seen once, and the ten largest clones take 12%. Time point specified: newly diagnosed GD, antithyroid drugs for less than 3 months. From PBMCs, RNA was extracted and then used to make the TCR library. These data were also filed under a second study, of T cells in Graves' hyperthyroidism and ophthalmopathy.

This material consisted of peripheral blood mononuclear cells (PBMCs), taken at new diagnosis, from a patient treated with antithyroid drugs. The receptors stem from a man aged 18 to 30 with Graves disease.

This CDR3 is CASSVNNSPLHF. The CDR3 bases are TGTGCCAGCAGCGTTAATAATTCACCCCTCCACTTT. This chain links TRBV9 with TRBJ1-6; D unresolved. V lost 2 bases, J lost 5 bases, and 2 bases lay in between. Germline CDR1 SGDLS, CDR2 YYNGEE. This CDR3 has 12 amino acids.

The rearrangement joins TRBV12-3 or TRBV12-4 to TRBJ2-2; D uncertain. The CDR3 is 16 residues long. V shed 3 bases and J shed 7 bases, with 18 bases lying between them. CDR3 in DNA: TGTGCCAGCAGTTTTCGGGCATACTCTGGGGACGGGGAGCTGTTTTTT. Translating it yields CASSFRAYSGDGELFF.

This clonotype has just a few counts. The chain recombines TRBV4-1 with TRBJ2-2, with 9 bases lining up with TRBD2. The CDR3 has 15 residues. J lost 5 bases, V lost 1 base, and 2 bases had no gene match. Germline V lookup: CDR1 MGHRA, CDR2 YSYEKL. The CDR3 protein is CASSQVGLATGELFF. The CDR3, as DNA: TGCGCCAGCAGCCAAGTTGGACTAGCGACCGGGGAGCTGTTTTTT.

In this sample, this clonotype turned up a few times. This chain uses TRBV2 with TRBJ1-2; possible D gene TRBD1, 5 bases. V lost 8 bases to trimming and J lost 5 bases, with 27 bases between them. This CDR3 has 17 residues. Germline CDR1 reads SNHLY; CDR2 reads FYNNEI. DNA of the CDR3: TGTGCCAGCTCAAGAGGGGCAGGAGGCTCAAAGGGATATGGCTACACCTTC. Translated, it gives CASSRGAGGSKGYGYTF. The entire variable domain, with the rest obtained from reference TRBV2 and TRBJ1-2, is as follows: EPEVTQTPSHQVTQMGQEVILRCVPISNHLYFYWYRQILGQKVEFLVSFYNNEISEKSEIFDDQFSVERPDGSNFTLKIRSTKLEDSAMYFCASSRGAGGSKGYGYTFGSGTRLTVV.

A few counts support this clonotype. The gene calls are TRBV6-1 and TRBJ2-1; the D is unclear. The CDR3 has 14 amino acids. CDR1 is MNHNS, CDR2 SASEGT, per germline. V was trimmed by 5 bases and J by 3 bases, leaving 11 bases between them. The CDR3 DNA reads as TGTGCCAGCAGTCGGGCGGTGGACTACAATGAGCAGTTCTTC. This codes for CASSRAVDYNEQFF.

Only a few counts were recorded for this clonotype. The chain joins TRBV9 to TRBJ1-2; D perhaps matches TRBD1 (5 bases). There are 14 residues in the CDR3. In germline, CDR1 is SGDLS, CDR2 YYNGEE. Trimming removed 6 bases from V and 5 bases from J, with 17 bases in between. The CDR3 protein is CASTSDRDHYGYTF. CDR3 sequence (DNA): TGTGCCAGCACCTCTGACAGAGATCATTATGGCTACACCTTC.

V is TRBV9 and J is TRBJ1-1; TRBD1 might be the D (5 bases). The V end lost 3 bases, the J end lost 1 base, and 13 bases lay between the germline ends. The CDR3 is 15 amino acids. Germline CDR1 SGDLS, CDR2 YYNGEE. The chain's CDR3 is CASSAFPRGNTEAFF. For the CDR3, the DNA is TGTGCCAGCAGCGCCTTTCCGAGGGGGAACACTGAAGCTTTCTTT.

V and J are TRBV28 and TRBJ2-1, with 13 bases fitting TRBD2. The CDR3 is 16 residues long. Germline lookup yields CDR1 MDHEN and CDR2 SYDVKM. The ends lost 1 base at V and 8 bases at J; junction bases unmatched: 5. CDR3 protein: CASSLSGTSGNYEQFF. DNA for the CDR3: TGTGCCAGCAGTTTATCCGGGACTAGCGGGAATTATGAGCAGTTCTTC.

This clonotype was counted many times. This chain uses TRBV3-1 with TRBJ2-1; TRBD1 might be the D (5 bases). The CDR3 is made up of 12 amino acids. The ends were cut back, 6 bases at V and 11 bases at J, with 14 bases in the middle. The germline V gene encodes CDR1 LGHDT and CDR2 YNNKEL (reference sequence). The CDR3: CASSHRGGQQFF. CDR3 bases: TGTGCCAGCAGTCATAGGGGCGGCCAGCAGTTCTTC.

This clonotype was found a few times. The rearrangement links TRBV7-9 to TRBJ2-7; TRBD1 might be the D (5 bases). Trimming cost V 1 base and J 5 bases, with 12 bases left between them. Germline assignment: CDR1 SEHNR and CDR2 FQNEAQ (reference sequence). The CDR3 runs to 14 residues. The CDR3, as DNA: TGTGCCAGCAGCTTAGTCTCCAGGGTGAACGAGCAGTACTTC. Translation: CASSLVSRVNEQYF.

This clonotype has at least ten counts. The rearrangement uses TRBV12-3 or TRBV12-4 and TRBJ2-5; D may match TRBD1 or TRBD2 (6 bases each). Trimming shortened V by 7 bases and J by 4 bases, and 25 bases separated the two germline ends. The CDR3 is made up of 17 amino acids. The CDR3 reads CASTLSALGGAGETQYF. The CDR3 DNA sequence: TGTGCCAGCACCTTATCCGCCCTGGGGGGCGCGGGAGAGACCCAGTACTTC.

This clonotype was counted at least ten times. V and J are TRBV5-1 and TRBJ2-7; 16 bases are shared with TRBD2. Germline V gene sequence: CDR1 SGHRS, CDR2 YFSETQ. CDR3 length equals 16 residues. The junction had 3 bases not matched to a gene; V was cut back by 4 bases and J by 2 bases. The CDR3 spells CASSPGTSGRAYEQYF. The CDR3 nucleotides are TGCGCCAGCAGCCCTGGGACTAGCGGGAGGGCCTACGAGCAGTACTTC.

This clonotype was observed at least ten times. The rearrangement uses TRBV2 and TRBJ2-5; 9 bases align to TRBD1. The germline V gene has CDR1 SNHLY and CDR2 FYNNEI. The V gene end was trimmed by 8 bases and the J gene end by 3 bases; junction bases not matched to a gene: 4. The length of the CDR3 is 13 residues. In DNA, the CDR3 is TGTGCCAGCCAGGGACAGGGCAAAGAGACCCAGTACTTC. Translating it yields CASQGQGKETQYF.

This clonotype was recorded many times. The V call is TRBV6-2 or TRBV6-3, the J call TRBJ2-1; 8 positions match TRBD2. The V gene's germline CDR1 is MNHEY and CDR2 SVGEGT. Germline trimming cut 2 bases from V and 4 bases from J; bases unmatched to any gene: 4. This CDR3 spans 15 amino acids. The CDR3 sequence: CASSYAGGRYNEQFF. The CDR3 nucleotides read TGTGCCAGCAGTTACGCGGGAGGAAGGTACAATGAGCAGTTCTTC.

The CDR3 here is CASSQVENGNTIYF. CDR3 DNA: TGCGCCAGCAGCCAAGTGGAAAATGGAAACACCATATATTTT. V and J are TRBV4-1 and TRBJ1-3; D remains unclear. Germline V CDR1 and CDR2: MGHRA, YSYEKL. V was clipped by 1 base and J by 3 bases, with 7 bases between them. The CDR3 consists of 14 residues.

The chain recombines TRBV20-1 with TRBJ2-5; D might be TRBD1 (5 bases). Trimming left V 0 bases short and J 0 bases short, with 17 bases between. The CDR3 loop spans 17 amino acids. The V gene's germline CDR1 is DFQATT and CDR2 SNEGSKA (reference sequence). CDR3 sequence (DNA): TGCAGTGCTAGAGATCTAAAGGGGCTGGAGAACCAAGAGACCCAGTACTTC. Its protein product is CSARDLKGLENQETQYF.

This clonotype has at least ten counts. V and J are TRBV20-1 and TRBJ2-1, with TRBD2 matching over 12 bases. Germline V lookup: CDR1 DFQATT, CDR2 SNEGSKA (reference sequence). This CDR3 region has 16 residues. J gave up 9 bases and V 1 base, and 10 bases lay outside the gene matches. Here the CDR3 reads CSARVPLAGGPVEQFF. CDR3 sequence (DNA): TGCAGTGCTAGAGTGCCTCTAGCGGGAGGGCCGGTTGAGCAGTTCTTC.

This clonotype was recorded many times. This chain connects TRBV18 to TRBJ2-7; D is possibly TRBD1 (6 bases). The CDR3 is made up of 13 amino acids. Germline V CDR1 and CDR2: KGHSH, LQKENI. V was pared by 6 bases and J by 4 bases, with 13 bases between. As DNA, the CDR3 is TGTGCCAGCTCGCCATTAGACAGGTACGAGCAGTACTTC. As protein: CASSPLDRYEQYF.

V and J are TRBV4-1 and TRBJ2-2; D unresolved. The germline V gene encodes CDR1 MGHRA and CDR2 YSYEKL. Deletions cut 1 base from V and 4 bases from J, with 13 bases between. The CDR3 has 16 amino acids. The CDR3 nucleotides read TGCGCCAGCAGCCAAGTTTTTGGAGCACCCACCGGGGAGCTGTTTTTT. It is translated as CASSQVFGAPTGELFF.

This clonotype has a count of ten or more. The chain carries TRBV20-1 and TRBJ2-4, with a weak D call TRBD1 (6 bases). Germline V gene data show CDR1 as DFQATT and CDR2 as SNEGSKA (reference sequence). The CDR3 totals 15 residues. The V gene lost 1 base and the J gene lost 5 bases, with 15 bases spanning the gap. For the CDR3, the DNA is TGCAGTGCTAGAGTTTTTCGGACAGAAGAAAACATTCAGTACTTC. Protein product: CSARVFRTEENIQYF.

The sample holds a few counts of this clonotype. This chain links TRBV5-4 with TRBJ1-1; D gene unclear. Trimming cost V 6 bases and J 1 base, with 19 bases left between them. The CDR3 runs to 16 residues. From germline, CDR1 is SGHNT and CDR2 YYREEE (reference sequence). The CDR3 nucleotides read TGTGCCAGCAAACCCTCCGGGTCGAACTCGAACACTGAAGCTTTCTTT. This gives the protein CASKPSGSNSNTEAFF. Drawing the rest from reference TRBV5-4 and TRBJ1-1, the complete variable domain is ETGVTQSPTHLIKTRGQQVTLRCSSQSGHNTVSWYQQALGQGPQFIFQYYREEENGRGNFPPRFSGLQFPNYSSELNVNALELDDSALYLCASKPSGSNSNTEAFFGQGTRLTVV.

In the case of this clonotype: Given a much more abundant clone one base away, this may be a read error. The chain has TRBV15 and TRBJ2-7, with TRBD1 matching over 7 bases. Germline loops: CDR1 LNHNV, CDR2 YYDKDF (reference sequence). The CDR3 is 15 amino acids. CDR3 DNA: TGTGCCACCGGCAGAGGAACAAGACAGGGAGACGAGCAGTACTTC. It yields the protein CATGRGTRQGDEQYF.

This clonotype was counted a few times. The chain carries TRBV30 and TRBJ1-2; no reliable D call. Germline V lookup: CDR1 GTSNPN, CDR2 SVGIG (reference sequence). The CDR3 is 14 residues long. With 2 bases removed from V and 1 base from J, the gap between germline ends came to 11 bases. The DNA of the CDR3 is TGTGCCTGGAGTACTGACATACATAACTATGGCTACACCTTC. It specifies CAWSTDIHNYGYTF.

The rearrangement links TRBV5-1 to TRBJ2-4; D might be TRBD2 (6 bases). CDR1 SGHRS and CDR2 YFSETQ come from the germline V gene. The CDR3 length is 14 residues. V lost 0 bases to trimming and J lost 4 bases, with 8 bases between them. The DNA for the CDR3 is TGCGCCAGCAGCTTGGGGGAGGCGAAAAACATTCAGTACTTC. Protein product: CASSLGEAKNIQYF.